A selection of T cell receptor beta chains follows, all from one sample in a study of blood T cell repertoires in COVID-19. Only in-frame clones appear in the TCRdb table, and some are missing; sequencing was by immunoSEQ multiplex PCR. This sample has 150,000 to 200,000 clones, with roughly 90% found just once. The sample consisted of PBMCs or T cells enriched from blood (not recorded which). These receptors came from a human donor with acute COVID-19. The donor label of this sample is uncertain. Each CDR3 is given with its conserved first and last residue. Fields, in order: J gene, D gene, clone size, V gene, CDR3 DNA, CDR3 protein. A D gene is named only where the DNA matches it firmly. Clone sizes are given selectively: once, few, many, or a class where the clone is expanded.

J gene: TRBJ1-1
D gene: TRBD1
clone size: NA
V gene: TRBV7-2
CDR3 DNA: TGTGCCAGCAGCTTGGACAGGATGAACACTGAAGCTTTCTTT
CDR3 protein: CASSLDRMNTEAFF

J gene: TRBJ1-6
D gene: TRBD1
clone size: many
V gene: TRBV19
CDR3 DNA: TGTGCCAGTAGTGGGACAGGGGATTCACCCCTCCACTTT
CDR3 protein: CASSGTGDSPLHF

J gene: TRBJ2-5
D gene: NA
clone size: few
V gene: TRBV19
CDR3 DNA: TGTGCCAGTAGTATACTAGCTTCGGAGACCCAGTACTTC
CDR3 protein: CASSILASETQYF

J gene: TRBJ1-1
D gene: NA
clone size: many
V gene: TRBV7-8
CDR3 DNA: TGTGCCAGCAGCGACAGGTCAAGAAGGGAAAACACTGAAGCTTTCTTT
CDR3 protein: CASSDRSRRENTEAFF

J gene: TRBJ1-2
D gene: NA
clone size: NA
V gene: TRBV30
CDR3 DNA: TGTGCCTGGATGGAGGGTAGAAGCTACACCTTC
CDR3 protein: CAWMEGRSYTF

J gene: TRBJ1-1
D gene: TRBD1
clone size: once
V gene: TRBV5-1
CDR3 DNA: TGCGCCAGCAGAGGCACCACAGGGACAGTGATGAACACTGAAGCTTTCTTT
CDR3 protein: CASRGTTGTVMNTEAFF

J gene: TRBJ1-5
D gene: NA
clone size: once
V gene: TRBV12-3/TRBV12-4
CDR3 DNA: TGTGCCAGCACGAACGGGGGGAGTCAGCCCCAGCATTTT
CDR3 protein: CASTNGGSQPQHF

J gene: TRBJ1-5
D gene: NA
clone size: NA
V gene: TRBV2
CDR3 DNA: TGTGCCAGCATCCGGGAGGCCAATCAGCCCCAGCATTTT
CDR3 protein: CASIREANQPQHF

J gene: TRBJ1-1
D gene: NA
clone size: few
V gene: TRBV4-3
CDR3 DNA: TGCGCCAGCAGCCAAGAAGATGGGGCGCGGGCTTTCTTT
CDR3 protein: CASSQEDGARAFF

J gene: TRBJ1-1
D gene: NA
clone size: NA
V gene: TRBV11-2
CDR3 DNA: TGTGCCAGCAGCGCGGCATGGAACACTGAAGCTTTCTTT
CDR3 protein: CASSAAWNTEAFF

J gene: TRBJ1-3
D gene: TRBD1
clone size: NA
V gene: TRBV9
CDR3 DNA: TGTGCCAGCAGTGAAACCGGGACAGGGGGAAACACCATATATTTT
CDR3 protein: CASSETGTGGNTIYF

J gene: TRBJ2-6
D gene: TRBD1
clone size: NA
V gene: TRBV4-3
CDR3 DNA: TGCGCCAGCAGTGCCGGGACAGGGAGGTCTGGGGCCAACGTCCTGACTTTC
CDR3 protein: CASSAGTGRSGANVLTF

J gene: TRBJ1-4
D gene: NA
clone size: NA
V gene: TRBV30
CDR3 DNA: TGTGCCTGGAGTTCATTAGGAGCAACTAATGAAAAACTGTTTTTT
CDR3 protein: CAWSSLGATNEKLFF

J gene: TRBJ2-7
D gene: NA
clone size: NA
V gene: TRBV5-1
CDR3 DNA: TGCGCCAGCAGCTTGGCCCTTCGGAGATCTAGCTCCTACGAGCAGTACTTC
CDR3 protein: CASSLALRRSSSYEQYF

J gene: TRBJ2-7
D gene: NA
clone size: NA
V gene: TRBV30
CDR3 DNA: TGTGCCTGGAGTGTGCGTGCGGAGGGTGAGCAGTACTTC
CDR3 protein: CAWSVRAEGEQYF

J gene: TRBJ1-6
D gene: NA
clone size: few
V gene: TRBV6-2/TRBV6-3
CDR3 DNA: TGTGCCAGCAGTTACGTTGACAAGCCCCCCAGACAACACTATAATTCACCCCTCCACTTT
CDR3 protein: CASSYVDKPPRQHYNSPLHF

J gene: TRBJ2-7
D gene: TRBD1
clone size: NA
V gene: TRBV4-1
CDR3 DNA: TGCGCCAGCAGTCGGGACAGATCCTACGAGCAGTACTTC
CDR3 protein: CASSRDRSYEQYF

J gene: TRBJ2-7
D gene: NA
clone size: NA
V gene: TRBV29-1
CDR3 DNA: TGCAGCGTGAGGGGAGGTGCCTACGAGCAGTACTTC
CDR3 protein: CSVRGGAYEQYF

J gene: TRBJ2-2
D gene: TRBD2
clone size: NA
V gene: TRBV19
CDR3 DNA: TGTGCCAGTAGTATAGTAGCGGGGGGGCCCGGGGAGCTGTTTTTT
CDR3 protein: CASSIVAGGPGELFF

J gene: TRBJ2-3
D gene: NA
clone size: NA
V gene: TRBV5-1
CDR3 DNA: TGCGCCAGCAGCTTGGGAGGAGCGACAGATACGCAGTATTTT
CDR3 protein: CASSLGGATDTQYF

J gene: TRBJ2-2
D gene: TRBD1
clone size: NA
V gene: TRBV11-2
CDR3 DNA: TGTGCCAGCAGCGCACAGGGGACGCCCCTAACCGGGGAGCTGTTTTTT
CDR3 protein: CASSAQGTPLTGELFF

J gene: TRBJ1-1
D gene: TRBD1
clone size: NA
V gene: TRBV29-1
CDR3 DNA: TGCAGCGTGGGACAGGGGTCCCGGAACACTGAAGCTTTCTTT
CDR3 protein: CSVGQGSRNTEAFF

J gene: TRBJ2-3
D gene: TRBD2
clone size: NA
V gene: TRBV30
CDR3 DNA: TGTGCCTGGATGGGTCTAGCGGGGGAGCAGTATTTT
CDR3 protein: CAWMGLAGEQYF

J gene: TRBJ2-1
D gene: TRBD2
clone size: NA
V gene: TRBV11-2
CDR3 DNA: TGTGCCAGCAGCTTAGGGCGTGGGACTAGCGGGCCCGAGCAGTTCTTC
CDR3 protein: CASSLGRGTSGPEQFF

J gene: TRBJ2-7
D gene: TRBD1
clone size: once
V gene: TRBV4-1
CDR3 DNA: TGCGCCAGCAGCCCAGGCAGGATCGGGACAGCCTTCGACGAGCAGTACTTC
CDR3 protein: CASSPGRIGTAFDEQYF

J gene: TRBJ2-7
D gene: NA
clone size: NA
V gene: TRBV12-3/TRBV12-4
CDR3 DNA: TGTGCCAGCAGTTTGGGGGGTACCTACGAGCAGTACTTC
CDR3 protein: CASSLGGTYEQYF

J gene: TRBJ2-7
D gene: TRBD2
clone size: NA
V gene: TRBV7-2
CDR3 DNA: TGTGCCAGCAGTCCGGGACTAGGGGATTACGAGCAGTACTTC
CDR3 protein: CASSPGLGDYEQYF

J gene: TRBJ2-3
D gene: NA
clone size: once
V gene: TRBV28
CDR3 DNA: TGTGCCAGCAGTCCCAACAGGGAAGGGACAGATACGCAGTATTTT
CDR3 protein: CASSPNREGTDTQYF

J gene: TRBJ2-5
D gene: TRBD2
clone size: NA
V gene: TRBV19
CDR3 DNA: TGTGCCAGTAGTATAGGGGGGAGGGTCGGTGAGACCCAGTACTTC
CDR3 protein: CASSIGGRVGETQYF

J gene: TRBJ2-3
D gene: TRBD2
clone size: NA
V gene: TRBV2
CDR3 DNA: TGTGCCAGCAGTGAAGCACAACTAGCGGGGGCCACAGATACGCAGTATTTT
CDR3 protein: CASSEAQLAGATDTQYF

J gene: TRBJ2-2
D gene: NA
clone size: NA
V gene: TRBV6-5
CDR3 DNA: TGTGCCAGCAGTTACCGACGACTGAACACCGGGGAGCTGTTTTTT
CDR3 protein: CASSYRRLNTGELFF

J gene: TRBJ1-2
D gene: TRBD1
clone size: once
V gene: TRBV11-2
CDR3 DNA: TGTGCCAGCAGCCGCCCCGGGGACAGCCTCCTCTATGGCTACACCTTC
CDR3 protein: CASSRPGDSLLYGYTF

J gene: TRBJ2-2
D gene: TRBD2
clone size: NA
V gene: TRBV2
CDR3 DNA: TGTGCCAGCAGTCTGGGACTACCGAACACCGGGGAGCTGTTTTTT
CDR3 protein: CASSLGLPNTGELFF

J gene: TRBJ1-1
D gene: TRBD1
clone size: NA
V gene: TRBV5-1
CDR3 DNA: TGCGCCAGCAGCTTGTCGACAGGGGGCCGGAACACTGAAGCTTTCTTT
CDR3 protein: CASSLSTGGRNTEAFF

J gene: TRBJ1-2
D gene: NA
clone size: NA
V gene: TRBV5-6
CDR3 DNA: TGTGCCAGCAGCCGACAGGATTTCTATGGCTACACCTTC
CDR3 protein: CASSRQDFYGYTF

J gene: TRBJ2-1
D gene: TRBD2
clone size: NA
V gene: TRBV7-6
CDR3 DNA: TGTGCCAGCAGCTTAGTGGAGCTAGCGGCTAGCTCCTACAATGAGCAGTTCTTC
CDR3 protein: CASSLVELAASSYNEQFF

J gene: TRBJ1-6
D gene: NA
clone size: NA
V gene: TRBV5-4
CDR3 DNA: TGTGCCAGCAGCTTGGAGCAGGGAAATTCACCCCTCCACTTT
CDR3 protein: CASSLEQGNSPLHF

J gene: TRBJ2-7
D gene: NA
clone size: NA
V gene: TRBV19
CDR3 DNA: TGTGCCAGTAGTAAGGCGGGGTGGGACTTCTCCTACGAGCAGTACTTC
CDR3 protein: CASSKAGWDFSYEQYF

J gene: TRBJ2-1
D gene: TRBD1
clone size: NA
V gene: TRBV14
CDR3 DNA: TGTGCCAGCAGCCAAGCTGGGACAGGGGGGTCAGGTGAGCAGTTCTTC
CDR3 protein: CASSQAGTGGSGEQFF

J gene: TRBJ2-7
D gene: NA
clone size: few
V gene: TRBV2
CDR3 DNA: TGTGCCAGCAGTGGAATGACCGGAGGCTACGAGCAGTACTTC
CDR3 protein: CASSGMTGGYEQYF

J gene: TRBJ2-1
D gene: TRBD2
clone size: NA
V gene: TRBV7-2
CDR3 DNA: TGTGCCAGCAGCTTCGGACTAGCGGGGGGGCCCAGCTCCTACAATGAGCAGTTCTTC
CDR3 protein: CASSFGLAGGPSSYNEQFF

J gene: TRBJ1-1
D gene: NA
clone size: few
V gene: TRBV6-5
CDR3 DNA: TGTGCCAGCAGTTACGGGGGGACGAGCACTGAAGCTTTCTTT
CDR3 protein: CASSYGGTSTEAFF

J gene: TRBJ1-2
D gene: TRBD1
clone size: NA
V gene: TRBV4-2
CDR3 DNA: TGTGCCAGCAGCCAAGTCGACAGGGGTGACTATGGCTACACCTTC
CDR3 protein: CASSQVDRGDYGYTF

J gene: TRBJ2-7
D gene: TRBD1
clone size: NA
V gene: TRBV6-5
CDR3 DNA: TGTGCCAGCAGCCCCGGACAGGCCCCTCCGAAGTACTTC
CDR3 protein: CASSPGQAPPKYF

J gene: TRBJ1-2
D gene: TRBD1
clone size: NA
V gene: TRBV6-5
CDR3 DNA: TGTGCCAGCAGTTCCCCGACAGGGCCTTCCTATGGCTACACCTTC
CDR3 protein: CASSSPTGPSYGYTF

J gene: TRBJ2-7
D gene: NA
clone size: NA
V gene: TRBV1
CDR3 DNA: TGCACCAGCAGCCTAACGGGACTAGCGGGGCGAGTTTCGACCTACGAGCAGTACTTC
CDR3 protein: CTSSLTGLAGRVSTYEQYF

J gene: TRBJ1-5
D gene: NA
clone size: NA
V gene: TRBV6-2/TRBV6-3
CDR3 DNA: TGTGCCAGCAGTTACTCGGAGGGGAGAAGATTCGGTCAGCCCCAGCATTTT
CDR3 protein: CASSYSEGRRFGQPQHF

J gene: TRBJ1-1
D gene: TRBD1
clone size: NA
V gene: TRBV10-3
CDR3 DNA: TGTGCCATCAAGAGACAGGGGGACTCTGAAGCTTTCTTT
CDR3 protein: CAIKRQGDSEAFF

J gene: TRBJ2-1
D gene: TRBD2
clone size: NA
V gene: TRBV14
CDR3 DNA: TGTGCCAGCAGCCAAGTAGCGGGGGACTACAATGAGCAGTTCTTC
CDR3 protein: CASSQVAGDYNEQFF

J gene: TRBJ2-2
D gene: TRBD1
clone size: NA
V gene: TRBV5-4
CDR3 DNA: TGTGCCAGCAGCTCGGGACAGGGGGTTACCGGGGAGCTGTTTTTT
CDR3 protein: CASSSGQGVTGELFF

J gene: TRBJ1-3
D gene: TRBD1
clone size: NA
V gene: TRBV28
CDR3 DNA: TGTGCCAGCAGGGATACAGGGGGGGTTTGGAACACCATATATTTT
CDR3 protein: CASRDTGGVWNTIYF

J gene: TRBJ2-6
D gene: NA
clone size: NA
V gene: TRBV5-4
CDR3 DNA: TGTGCCAGCAGCCCTGAGTTGGGGGCCAACGTCCTGACTTTC
CDR3 protein: CASSPELGANVLTF

J gene: TRBJ2-7
D gene: TRBD2
clone size: NA
V gene: TRBV19
CDR3 DNA: TGTGCCAGTAGTCTTAGCGGGGCGACCTACGAGCAGTACTTC
CDR3 protein: CASSLSGATYEQYF

J gene: TRBJ1-2
D gene: NA
clone size: NA
V gene: TRBV19
CDR3 DNA: TGTGCCAGTACCTTAACGGGGTCTCCCTATGGCTACACCTTC
CDR3 protein: CASTLTGSPYGYTF